A selection of T cell receptor beta chains follows, all from one sample in a study of T cell responses to AZD1222 COVID-19 vaccine. This table comes from immunoSEQ multiplex PCR, and its TCRdb copy is limited to in-frame clones, with some not included. The sample yields 100,000 to 150,000 clones, around 92% seen once. The input for sequencing was peripheral blood, taken on day 0 of AZD1222 vaccination. These receptors were taken from an adult in good health. Each CDR3 is given with its conserved first and last residue. D genes are given only for firm matches. The size entry is marked missing in some rows and otherwise reads once, few, many or a size class.

>16|TRBV27|.|.|TRBJ2-7
TGTGCCAGCAGTAAACTTCCGGGACGTGGGGGCTACGAGCAGTACTTC
CASSKLPGRGGYEQYF
>17|TRBV7-9|.|.|TRBJ1-4
TGTGCCAGCAGCTTAGCGCTGGGGGGGTCGACTAATGAAAAACTGTTTTTT
CASSLALGGSTNEKLFF
>16|TRBV9|.|.|TRBJ2-3
TGTGCCAGCAGCGCGCTAGCTGCTACTAGCACAGATACGCAGTATTTT
CASSALAATSTDTQYF
>13|TRBV27|.|few|TRBJ1-1
TGTGCCAGCAGTGTCCGACGTGAGCGGGGGGCTTTCTTT
CASSVRRERGAFF
>14|TRBV5-6|.|.|TRBJ1-6
TGTGCCAGCAGCTCGGACTTGGGCAATTCACCCCTCCACTTT
CASSSDLGNSPLHF
>14|TRBV5-6|.|.|TRBJ1-1
TGTGCCAGCAGCTTGAGGTCAGGGTGGACTGAAGCTTTCTTT
CASSLRSGWTEAFF
>11|TRBV6-5|.|.|TRBJ2-7
TGTGCCAGCAGTCGAAGTAACGAGCAGTACTTC
CASSRSNEQYF
>15|TRBV18|.|.|TRBJ2-3
TGTGCCAGCTCACCCGATTGGACTGGCACAGATACGCAGTATTTT
CASSPDWTGTDTQYF
>14|TRBV6-5|TRBD2|.|TRBJ2-1
TGTGCCAGCACATGGGAGGGAGCCTACAATGAGCAGTTCTTC
CASTWEGAYNEQFF
>14|TRBV9|TRBD2|.|TRBJ2-5
TGTGCCAGCAGCGTTAGCGGGGCGGGGGAGACCCAGTACTTC
CASSVSGAGETQYF
>17|TRBV2|TRBD2|.|TRBJ2-7
TGTGCCAGCCGTAGGGCGCGACTAGCTCATCCCGCGGACGAGCAGTACTTC
CASRRARLAHPADEQYF
>19|TRBV6-2/TRBV6-3|TRBD1|.|TRBJ2-1
TGTGCCAGCAGTTACCGGACAGGGGGCGCTACCTCAACCTACAATGAGCAGTTCTTC
CASSYRTGGATSTYNEQFF
>17|TRBV5-6|TRBD2|.|TRBJ2-1
TGTGCCAGCAGCGGGAGACGGAGCGGGAGGGCCCTCAATGAGCAGTTCTTC
CASSGRRSGRALNEQFF
>15|TRBV5-1|.|.|TRBJ1-2
TGCGCCAGCAGCTTGGGCGGGGCAGGAACTTATGGCTACACCTTC
CASSLGGAGTYGYTF
>13|TRBV6-5|.|.|TRBJ2-4
TGTGCCAGCATCGGACCAGCCAAAAACATTCAGTACTTC
CASIGPAKNIQYF
>14|TRBV27|TRBD2|.|TRBJ2-7
TGTGCCAGCAGTTTAACTAGCGCGTCTCGCGAGCAGTACTTC
CASSLTSASREQYF
>15|TRBV19|TRBD1|.|TRBJ2-1
TGTGCCAGTAGTATTTGGGCAGGGGGCCAGGATGAGCAGTTCTTC
CASSIWAGGQDEQFF
>14|TRBV27|.|.|TRBJ2-2
TGTGCCAGCAGTTTCGGGGGAAGCACCGGGGAGCTGTTTTTT
CASSFGGSTGELFF
>16|TRBV6-1|.|.|TRBJ2-3
TGTGCCAGCAGTGACTTCCCACGGGAGTTCAGAGATACGCAGTATTTT
CASSDFPREFRDTQYF
>13|TRBV7-9|.|once|TRBJ1-5
TGTGCCAGCAGCCCGGGGGGTAATCAGCCCCAGCATTTT
CASSPGGNQPQHF
>12|TRBV5-1|TRBD1|.|TRBJ1-1
TGCGCCAGCAGCTTAGGACAGGGAATTGCTTTCTTT
CASSLGQGIAFF
>14|TRBV10-3|.|.|TRBJ1-1
TGTGCCATCAGTGATTGGGACGGGAACACTGAAGCTTTCTTT
CAISDWDGNTEAFF